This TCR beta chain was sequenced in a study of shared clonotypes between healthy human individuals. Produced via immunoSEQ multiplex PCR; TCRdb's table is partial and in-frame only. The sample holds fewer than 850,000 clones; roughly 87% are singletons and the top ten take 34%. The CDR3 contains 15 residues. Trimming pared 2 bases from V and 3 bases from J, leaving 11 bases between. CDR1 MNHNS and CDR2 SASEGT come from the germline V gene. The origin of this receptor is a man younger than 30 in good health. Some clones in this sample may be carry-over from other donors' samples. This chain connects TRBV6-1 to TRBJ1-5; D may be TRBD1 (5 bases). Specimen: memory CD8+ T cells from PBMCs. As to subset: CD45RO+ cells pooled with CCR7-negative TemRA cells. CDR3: CASSEWAGYNQPQHF. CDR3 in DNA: TGTGCCAGCAGTGAATGGGCAGGGTACAATCAGCCCCAGCATTTT.